These T cell receptor beta chains were read from a single sample in a study of beta chain features in type 1 diabetes. The table came from immunoSEQ multiplex PCR; TCRdb's copy has only in-frame clones and leaves some out. In the table there are fewer than 350,000 clones, around 7.8% of which are singletons. The sample was central memory CD4+ T cells from blood. These receptors all stem from a woman between 18 and 30 years old in good health. The conserved cysteine and the conserved F or W are not part of the CDR3 here. A row's size may be missing; if present it is once, few, many or a size class.

>few|TRBV5-1|TRBJ1-1
ASSYEGQGLTEAF
>NA|TRBV19|TRBJ2-3
ASSIGDRRRTDTQY
>NA|TRBV2|TRBJ2-1
AGGTGFNEQF
>NA|TRBV27|TRBJ2-3
ASSRRSGQGTDTQY
>NA|TRBV30|TRBJ2-3
AWRGSASTDTQY
>NA|TRBV19|TRBJ2-2
ASSSGTFTGELF
>few|TRBV30|TRBJ1-1
AWKGLNTEAF
>NA|TRBV18|TRBJ1-2
ASSPSHRDRINYGYT
>NA|TRBV18|TRBJ2-7
ASSPFSGSQYEQY
>many|TRBV28|TRBJ2-5
ASSLGAEETQY
>NA|TRBV7-3|TRBJ1-2
ASSQRQAFYGYT
>NA|TRBV11-2|TRBJ1-2
ASSSEVYGYT
>NA|TRBV5-4|TRBJ2-5
ASSVTSGGRGETQY
>NA|TRBV27|TRBJ2-7
ASSGRWSSYEQY
>few|TRBV30|TRBJ2-2
AWNLGFHGELF
>few|TRBV29-1|TRBJ2-7
SVATGDEQY
>few|TRBV5-1|TRBJ2-3
ASSSGTGTGTDTQY
>NA|TRBV7-2|TRBJ2-2
ASSNPDRAGELF
>few|TRBV11-1|TRBJ2-7
ASSWGQRSYEQY
>NA|TRBV5-4|TRBJ2-5
ASSLIGKTIQETQY
>few|TRBV7-2|TRBJ2-4
ASSTQWGDGIQY
>many|TRBV5-6|TRBJ1-2
ASLRQGGRYT
>many|TRBV5-4|TRBJ2-3
ASSLERVTGATQY
>few|TRBV4-1|TRBJ2-3
ASSQGFAGLAVNTQY
>NA|TRBV7-2|TRBJ2-3
ASSLKTDTQY
>NA|TRBV4-2|TRBJ2-5
ASSQAPPGGSEETQY
>few|TRBV5-1|TRBJ2-7
ASSLVGSTYEQY
>NA|TRBV2|TRBJ2-1
ASSEGTVKRDEQF
>many|TRBV6-1|TRBJ2-1
ASRQPSYNEQF
>NA|TRBV7-9|TRBJ2-3
ASRSSGTSLGDTQY
>few|TRBV7-3|TRBJ2-3
ASSSQSVLGDTQY
>NA|TRBV5-8|TRBJ1-3
ASSPYIYSGNTIY
>many|TRBV25-1|TRBJ2-5
ASSDEGWGETQY
>NA|TRBV7-8|TRBJ1-3
ASRPSSAGNTIY
>few|TRBV19|TRBJ2-6
ASSIGRLSSGANVLT
>few|TRBV7-2|TRBJ2-2
ASSQDRIWNTGELF
>many|TRBV6-6|TRBJ2-1
ASRDRDWENEQF
>many|TRBV2|TRBJ1-1
ASRFGNTEAF
>NA|TRBV19|TRBJ2-2
ASSSSGANTGELF
>few|TRBV9|TRBJ2-5
ASSAVPRGESQY
>many|TRBV15|TRBJ2-3
ATRPGGADTQY
>NA|TRBV9|TRBJ2-5
ASSVGLAGGKETQY
>NA|TRBV6-5|TRBJ2-6
ASSFEVTGANVLT
>few|TRBV9|TRBJ2-1
ASSPSGRSYNEQF